This note documents a single T cell receptor beta chain sequence. These data are taken from a study of blood T cell repertoires in COVID-19. As for the study in general: The study drew acute and convalescent COVID-19 samples from the United States, Italy and Spain. In each case, the material was cDNA or gDNA derived from T cells, B-cell-depleted T cells, or PBMCs.

While infection was still active, Seattle patients were enrolled and then followed longitudinally. The CDR3 runs 14 residues. Trimming took 1 base from V and 1 from J, leaving 7 bases between them. Per the germline V gene, CDR1 is LNHDA and CDR2 is SQIVND (reference sequence). As handled by the study authors: Estimated nucleated cell counts came from reference gene primer amplification. Clones were sequenced by immunoSEQ multiplex PCR, and TCRdb holds only the in-frame ones, with some missing. V and J calls and clone size follow that table, whereas D and trimming were derived from the DNA. The sample carries around 260,000 clones, approximately 86% recorded once.

The clonotype originates from an older woman with COVID-19, enrolled during active disease. The sequencing sample was made of peripheral blood. The chain has TRBV19 and TRBJ1-1, with D possibly TRBD1 on 5 matching bases. The CDR3 sequence is CASSIVTGNTEAFF. DNA of the CDR3: TGTGCCAGTAGTATAGTAACAGGGAACACTGAAGCTTTCTTT.